The 14 T cell receptor beta chains listed next were all sequenced from one sample in a study of CD8+CD57+ T cells in acquired aplastic anemia. Only patients with CD8+CD57+ cell expansion on flow cytometry were chosen for sequencing. TCR beta VDJ combinations and CDR3 sequences were profiled from genomic DNA. TCRdb used MiXCR to reprocess the reads, holding one entry per CDR3 protein. The sample records under 200,000 distinct CDR3 sequences, less than 60% being singletons. The specimen was sorted CD4+, CD8+, or CD8+CD57+ T cells (not recorded which) from PBMCs. The receptors shown here come from a human donor with aplastic anemia.

The V call is TRBV5-6, the J call TRBJ2-7, with TRBD1 matching 10 bases. The V segment lost 2 bases and the J segment 8 bases; nucleotides outside the gene matches: 7. The CDR3 runs 14 residues. The germline CDR1 and CDR2 sequences are SGHDT and YYEEEE. In DNA, the CDR3 is TGTGCCAGCAGCTTTCCGGGACAGGGGAACAAGCAGTACTTC. It codes for CASSFPGQGNKQYF.

This clonotype has ten or more counts. V usage is TRBV9 and J usage is TRBJ2-3, with a possible D match to TRBD1 (5 bases). From germline, CDR1 is SGDLS and CDR2 YYNGEE. This CDR3 comprises 17 residues. V was cut by 1 base and J by 4 bases, with 19 bases left in between. The CDR3 spells CASSVSSSWGHADTQYF. The CDR3 bases are TGTGCCAGCAGCGTAAGCTCTAGTTGGGGCCACGCAGATACGCAGTATTTT. The full variable domain, completed using reference TRBV9 and TRBJ2-3, is DSGVTQTPKHLITATGQRVTLRCSPRSGDLSVYWYQQSLDQGLQFLIQYYNGEERAKGNILERFSAQQFPDLHSELNLSSLELGDSALYFCASSVSSSWGHADTQYFGPGTRLTVL.

Written as DNA, the CDR3 is TGTGCCATCAGTGGTCACGAGGGAGCCGATAATTTTTCCTATAATTCACCCCTCCACTTT. Encoded protein: CAISGHEGADNFSYNSPLHF. The chain recombines TRBV10-3 with TRBJ1-6, with no clear D. Germline CDR1 and CDR2: ENHRY and SYGVKD. The CDR3 totals 20 residues. V was pared by 4 bases and J by 1 base, with 23 bases between.

CDR3 sequence (DNA): TGTGCCAGCAGCCTCCCCGGGGGGGCCGAGCAGTACTTC. Protein product: CASSLPGGAEQYF. This rearrangement joins TRBV4-2 to TRBJ2-7; 8 nucleotides line up with TRBD2. This CDR3 is 13 amino acids long. Germline values: CDR1 LGHNA, CDR2 YNFKEQ. V lost 4 bases and J lost 6; bases outside the gene matches: 5.

This clonotype occurred once. This chain connects TRBV25-1 to TRBJ2-7; 10 bases are a match to TRBD1. With 7 bases clipped from V and 7 bases from J, the junction kept 7 bases outside the gene matches. CDR1 is MGHDK, CDR2 SYGVNS, per germline. CDR3 length: 13 amino acids. This CDR3 is CASTGTGAGEQYF. As DNA, the CDR3 is TGTGCCAGCACCGGGACAGGGGCTGGAGAGCAGTACTTC.

This clonotype was seen a handful of times. A much larger clone is a single base away; this may be a read error. V usage is TRBV7-6 and J usage is TRBJ2-3; possibly TRBD1 or TRBD2 for D (6 bases each). Trimming took off 4 bases at V and 2 bases at J, with 16 bases between the two ends. The CDR3 is made up of 16 amino acids. Germline V CDR1 and CDR2: SGHVS, FNYEAQ. Here the CDR3 reads CASSYRGGPITDTQYF. DNA of the CDR3: TGTGCCAGCAGCTACCGAGGGGGGCCCATCACAGATACGCAGTATTTT.

This clonotype came up many times. The chain couples TRBV11-1 to TRBJ2-1, with D tentatively TRBD1 (5 bases). CDR1 and CDR2 from the germline V gene are SGHAT and FQDESV (reference sequence). This CDR3 contains 17 residues. With 5 bases removed from V and 0 bases from J, the gap between germline ends came to 17 bases. Here the CDR3 reads CASSPNRRRSSYNEQFF. In nucleotides, the CDR3 is TGTGCCAGCAGCCCAAACAGGCGTCGAAGCTCCTACAATGAGCAGTTCTTC.

This clonotype was detected only a few times. The chain links TRBV7-9 to TRBJ2-7; D is undetermined. V was clipped by 4 bases and J by 2 bases, with 12 bases between them. The CDR3 runs 14 residues. Germline lookup yields CDR1 SEHNR and CDR2 FQNEAQ (reference sequence). This CDR3 is CASSYPARTYEQYF. In DNA, the CDR3 is TGTGCCAGCAGCTACCCCGCCAGGACCTACGAGCAGTACTTC.

The chain couples TRBV2 to TRBJ1-6; a possible D gene is TRBD1 (6 bases). The germline gives CDR1 SNHLY, CDR2 FYNNEI. This CDR3 is 13 amino acids long. V was clipped by 8 bases and J by 9 bases, with 14 bases between them. CDR3 loop: CASHGRGGSPLHF. CDR3 in DNA: TGTGCCAGCCATGGCAGGGGTGGTTCACCCCTCCACTTT.

This clonotype was observed many times. The chain is built from TRBV12-3 or TRBV12-4 and TRBJ1-2; the D is unclear. The length of the CDR3 is 14 residues. Between the trimmed V and J ends, which lost 2 bases and 4 bases, there was a span of 11 bases. CDR3 DNA: TGTGCCAGCAGTTTACAAGAAACCTTCTATGGCTACACCTTC. Translation: CASSLQETFYGYTF.

The genes are TRBV2 and TRBJ2-5; TRBD2 is a possible D gene (6 bases). V shed 11 bases and J shed 4 bases, with 23 bases lying between them. The CDR3 covers 15 residues. The germline CDR1 and CDR2 sequences are SNHLY and FYNNEI. The DNA of the CDR3 is TGTGCCGCCGGCTACTTGGGCGGGGTGGGAGAGACCCAGTACTTC. Amino acid sequence: CAAGYLGGVGETQYF.

Comments on this clonotype: Given a much more abundant clone one base away, this may be a read error. The conserved final phenylalanine or tryptophan is absent from the CDR3, which likely points to a read error. J is TRBJ2-7 and V is TRBV11-1, with D possibly TRBD1 on 6 matching bases. The germline V gene has CDR1 SGHAT and CDR2 FQDESV (reference sequence). This CDR3 contains 14 residues. V was trimmed by 5 bases and J by 3 bases, leaving 14 bases between them. In nucleotides, the CDR3 is TGTGCCAGCAGCGCAGACAGGCAACTCTACGAGCAGTACCTC. Protein: CASSADRQLYEQYL.

This clonotype has a single count. The gene calls are TRBV7-3 and TRBJ2-5, with TRBD1 as a possible D gene (5 bases). Germline V gene lookup returns CDR1 SGHTA and CDR2 FQGTGA. This CDR3 is 18 amino acids long. Trimming stripped 2 bases from V and 5 bases from J, with 24 bases between. Here the CDR3 reads CASSLGHSWGGRRETQYF. DNA of the CDR3: TGTGCCAGCAGCTTAGGGCATAGTTGGGGCGGACGTCGGGAGACCCAGTACTTC.

The gene calls are TRBV15 and TRBJ1-5; D is undetermined. V lost 0 bases, J lost 0 bases, and 9 bases lay in between. There are 16 residues in the CDR3. Germline CDR1 is LNHNV and CDR2 is YYDKDF (reference sequence). The CDR3 spells CATSREAATSNQPQHF. The CDR3 region has the DNA TGTGCCACCAGCAGAGAGGCAGCTACTAGCAATCAGCCCCAGCATTTT.